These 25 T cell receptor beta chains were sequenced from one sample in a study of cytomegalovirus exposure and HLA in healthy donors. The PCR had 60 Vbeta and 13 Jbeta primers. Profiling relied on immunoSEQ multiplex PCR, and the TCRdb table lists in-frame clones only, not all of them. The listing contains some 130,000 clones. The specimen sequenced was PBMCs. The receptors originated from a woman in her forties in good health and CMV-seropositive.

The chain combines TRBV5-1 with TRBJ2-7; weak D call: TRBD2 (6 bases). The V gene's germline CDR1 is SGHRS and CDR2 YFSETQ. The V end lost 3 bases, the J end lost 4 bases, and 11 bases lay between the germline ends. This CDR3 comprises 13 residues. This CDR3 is CASSWDLPYEQYF. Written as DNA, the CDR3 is TGCGCCAGCAGCTGGGACTTACCTTACGAGCAGTACTTC.

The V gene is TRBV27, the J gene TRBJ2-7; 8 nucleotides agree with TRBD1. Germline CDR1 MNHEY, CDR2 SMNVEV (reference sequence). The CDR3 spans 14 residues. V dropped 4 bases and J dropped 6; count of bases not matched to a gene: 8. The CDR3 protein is CASSSPTQGAEQYF. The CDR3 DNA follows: TGTGCCAGCAGTTCGCCGACCCAGGGGGCCGAGCAGTACTTC.

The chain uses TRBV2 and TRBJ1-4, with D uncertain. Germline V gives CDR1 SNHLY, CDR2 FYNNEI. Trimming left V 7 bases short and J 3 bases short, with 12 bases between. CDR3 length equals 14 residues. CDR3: CASKEEAANEKLFF. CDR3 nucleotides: TGTGCCAGCAAAGAGGAGGCAGCTAATGAAAAACTGTTTTTT. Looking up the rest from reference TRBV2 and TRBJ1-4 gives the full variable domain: EPEVTQTPSHQVTQMGQEVILRCVPISNHLYFYWYRQILGQKVEFLVSFYNNEISEKSEIFDDQFSVERPDGSNFTLKIRSTKLEDSAMYFCASKEEAANEKLFFGSGTQLSVL.

The CDR3 sequence is CASSLITSDNEQFF. As DNA, the CDR3 is TGTGCCAGCAGCTTAATAACTAGTGACAATGAGCAGTTCTTC. The chain is built from TRBV7-3 and TRBJ2-1; tentatively, D is TRBD2 (5 bases). The V gene's germline CDR1 is SGHTA and CDR2 FQGTGA. The CDR3 totals 14 residues. The ends were cut back, 1 base at V and 5 bases at J, with 9 bases in the middle.

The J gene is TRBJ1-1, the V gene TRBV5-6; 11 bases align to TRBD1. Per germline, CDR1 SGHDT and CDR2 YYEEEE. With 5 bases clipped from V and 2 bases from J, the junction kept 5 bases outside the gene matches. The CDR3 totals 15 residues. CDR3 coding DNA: TGTGCCAGCAGGTTCGGGACAGGGGGAAACACTGAAGCTTTCTTT. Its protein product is CASRFGTGGNTEAFF.

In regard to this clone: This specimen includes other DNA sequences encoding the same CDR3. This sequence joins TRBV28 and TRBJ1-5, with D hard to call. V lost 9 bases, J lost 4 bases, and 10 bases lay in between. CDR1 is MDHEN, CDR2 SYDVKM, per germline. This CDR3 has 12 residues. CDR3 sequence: CASRGGNQPQHF. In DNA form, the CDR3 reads TGTGCCAGTCGGGGAGGAAATCAGCCCCAGCATTTT.

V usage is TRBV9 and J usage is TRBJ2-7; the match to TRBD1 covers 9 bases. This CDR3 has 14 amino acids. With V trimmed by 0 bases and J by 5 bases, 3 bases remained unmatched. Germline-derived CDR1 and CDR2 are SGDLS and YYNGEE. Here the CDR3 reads CASSVEGQGDEQYF. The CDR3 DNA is TGTGCCAGCAGCGTAGAGGGACAGGGTGACGAGCAGTACTTC.

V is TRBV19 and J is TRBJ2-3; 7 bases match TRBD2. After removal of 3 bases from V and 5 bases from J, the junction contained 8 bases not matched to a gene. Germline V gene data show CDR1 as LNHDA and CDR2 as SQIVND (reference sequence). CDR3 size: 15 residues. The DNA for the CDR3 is TGTGCCAGTAGTATTGGGCGGGAGTGGCGAGATACGCAGTATTTT. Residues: CASSIGREWRDTQYF.

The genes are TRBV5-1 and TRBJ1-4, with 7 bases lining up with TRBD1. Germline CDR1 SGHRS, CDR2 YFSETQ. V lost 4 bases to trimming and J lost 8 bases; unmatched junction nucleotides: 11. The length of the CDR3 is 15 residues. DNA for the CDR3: TGCGCCAGCAGCCCCAAACCGGGACAGCACGAAAAACTGTTTTTT. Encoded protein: CASSPKPGQHEKLFF.

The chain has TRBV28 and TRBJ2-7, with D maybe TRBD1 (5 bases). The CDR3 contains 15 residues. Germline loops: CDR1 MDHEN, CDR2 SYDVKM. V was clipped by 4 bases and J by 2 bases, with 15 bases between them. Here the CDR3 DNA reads TGTGCCAGCAGTTACCCCTGGCAGGGCCCCTACGAGCAGTACTTC. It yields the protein CASSYPWQGPYEQYF.

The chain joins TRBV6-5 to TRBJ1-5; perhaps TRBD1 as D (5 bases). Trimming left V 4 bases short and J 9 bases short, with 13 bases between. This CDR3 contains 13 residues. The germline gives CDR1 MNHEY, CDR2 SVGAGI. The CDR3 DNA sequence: TGTGCCAGCAGTTTGATCAGGGATCGGCCCCAGCATTTT. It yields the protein CASSLIRDRPQHF.

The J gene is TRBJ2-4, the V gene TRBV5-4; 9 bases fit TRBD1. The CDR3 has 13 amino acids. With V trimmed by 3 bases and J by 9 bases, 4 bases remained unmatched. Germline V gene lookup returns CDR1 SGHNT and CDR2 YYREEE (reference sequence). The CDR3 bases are TGTGCCAGCAGCTCGACAGGGGGTGGCATTCAGTACTTC. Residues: CASSSTGGGIQYF.

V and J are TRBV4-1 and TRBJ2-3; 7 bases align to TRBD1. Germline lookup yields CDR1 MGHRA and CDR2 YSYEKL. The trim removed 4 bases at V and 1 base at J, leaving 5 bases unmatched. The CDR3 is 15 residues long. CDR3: CASSRQGVGTDTQYF. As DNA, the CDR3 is TGCGCCAGCAGCCGACAGGGAGTGGGCACAGATACGCAGTATTTT.

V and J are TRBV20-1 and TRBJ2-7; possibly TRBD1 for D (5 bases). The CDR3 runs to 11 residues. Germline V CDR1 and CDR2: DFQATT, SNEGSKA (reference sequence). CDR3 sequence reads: CSVWGNNEQYF. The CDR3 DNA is TGCAGCGTTTGGGGCAACAACGAGCAGTACTTC.

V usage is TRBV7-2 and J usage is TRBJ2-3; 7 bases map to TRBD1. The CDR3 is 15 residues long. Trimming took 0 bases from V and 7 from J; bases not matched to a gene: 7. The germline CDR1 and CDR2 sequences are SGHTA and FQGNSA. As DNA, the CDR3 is TGTGCCAGCAGCTTAGCGAACAGGGGCCCCCATACGCAGTATTTT. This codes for CASSLANRGPHTQYF.

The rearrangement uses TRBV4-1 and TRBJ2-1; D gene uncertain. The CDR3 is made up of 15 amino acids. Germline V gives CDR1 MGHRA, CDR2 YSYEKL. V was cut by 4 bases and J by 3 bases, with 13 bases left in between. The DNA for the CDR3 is TGCGCCAGCAGCCTGGTCTGGCAGAACTACAATGAGCAGTTCTTC. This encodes CASSLVWQNYNEQFF.

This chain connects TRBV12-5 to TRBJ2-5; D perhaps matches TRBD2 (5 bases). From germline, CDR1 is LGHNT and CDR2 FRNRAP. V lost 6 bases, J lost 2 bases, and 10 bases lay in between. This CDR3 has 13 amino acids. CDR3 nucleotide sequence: TGTGCTAGTGGAAAACTAGAGCAAGAGACCCAGTACTTC. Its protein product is CASGKLEQETQYF.

The CDR3 region has the DNA TGCGCCAGCAGCAATAGCGGTAACGCCTACGAGCAGTACTTC. Its translation is CASSNSGNAYEQYF. V and J are TRBV5-1 and TRBJ2-7, with a weak D call TRBD2 (6 bases). Trimming took 4 bases from V and 2 from J, leaving 13 bases between them. There are 14 residues in the CDR3. CDR1 is SGHRS, CDR2 YFSETQ, per germline. Drawing the rest from reference TRBV5-1 and TRBJ2-7, the complete variable domain is KAGVTQTPRYLIKTRGQQVTLSCSPISGHRSVSWYQQTPGQGLQFLFEYFSETQRNKGNFPGRFSGRQFSNSRSEMNVSTLELGDSALYLCASSNSGNAYEQYFGPGTRLTVT.

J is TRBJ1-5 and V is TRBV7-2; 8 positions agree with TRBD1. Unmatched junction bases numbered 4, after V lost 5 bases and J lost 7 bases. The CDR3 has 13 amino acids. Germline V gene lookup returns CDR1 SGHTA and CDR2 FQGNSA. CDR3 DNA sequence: TGTGCCAGCAGCGTCAGGGGGCAACAGCCCCAGCATTTT. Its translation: CASSVRGQQPQHF.

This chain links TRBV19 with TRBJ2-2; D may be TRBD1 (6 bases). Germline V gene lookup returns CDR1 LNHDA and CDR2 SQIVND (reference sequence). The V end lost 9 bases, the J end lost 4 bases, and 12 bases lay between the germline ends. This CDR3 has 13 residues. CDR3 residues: CASNRGGTGELFF. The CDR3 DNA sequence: TGTGCCAGCAACCGAGGGGGCACCGGGGAGCTGTTTTTT.

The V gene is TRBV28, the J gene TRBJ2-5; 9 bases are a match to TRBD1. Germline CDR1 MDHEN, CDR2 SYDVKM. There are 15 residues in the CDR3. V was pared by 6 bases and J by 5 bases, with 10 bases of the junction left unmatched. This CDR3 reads CASRRQGVLRETQYF. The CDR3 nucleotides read TGTGCCAGCAGGAGACAGGGGGTCCTTAGGGAGACCCAGTACTTC.

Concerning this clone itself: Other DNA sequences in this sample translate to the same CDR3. The CDR3, as DNA: TGTGCCAGTAGTCTAACAGGGGGGAATCAGCCCCAGCATTTT. Its protein is CASSLTGGNQPQHF. This chain uses TRBV19 with TRBJ1-5, with TRBD1 matching 8 bases. The CDR3 covers 14 residues. V was pared by 5 bases and J by 4 bases, with 4 bases of the junction left unmatched. Per germline, CDR1 LNHDA and CDR2 SQIVND (reference sequence).

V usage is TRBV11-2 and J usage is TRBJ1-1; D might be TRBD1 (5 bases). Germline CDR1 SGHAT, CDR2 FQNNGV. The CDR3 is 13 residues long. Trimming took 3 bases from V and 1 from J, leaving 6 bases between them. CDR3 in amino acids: CASSFDRNTEAFF. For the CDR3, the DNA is TGTGCCAGCAGCTTTGACAGGAACACTGAAGCTTTCTTT. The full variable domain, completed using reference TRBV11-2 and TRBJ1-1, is EAGVAQSPRYKIIEKRQSVAFWCNPISGHATLYWYQQILGQGPKLLIQFQNNGVVDDSQLPKDRFSAERLKGVDSTLKIQPAKLEDSAVYLCASSFDRNTEAFFGQGTRLTVV.

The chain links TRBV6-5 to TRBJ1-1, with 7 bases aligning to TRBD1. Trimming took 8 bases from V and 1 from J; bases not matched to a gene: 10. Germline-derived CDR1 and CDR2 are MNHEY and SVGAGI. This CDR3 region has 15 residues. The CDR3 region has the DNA TGTGCCAGCCGAGGGGGCCTCGGGGGGAACACTGAAGCTTTCTTT. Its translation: CASRGGLGGNTEAFF.

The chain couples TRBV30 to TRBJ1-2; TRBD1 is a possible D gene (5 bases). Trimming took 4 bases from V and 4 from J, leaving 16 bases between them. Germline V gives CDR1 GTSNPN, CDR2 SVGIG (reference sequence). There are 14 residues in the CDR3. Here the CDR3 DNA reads TGTGCCTGGACCCCCTTCATCGACAGCTATGGCTACACCTTC. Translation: CAWTPFIDSYGYTF. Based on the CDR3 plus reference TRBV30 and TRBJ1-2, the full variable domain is SQTIHQWPATLVQPVGSPLSLECTVEGTSNPNLYWYRQAAGRGLQLLFYSVGIGQISSEVPQNLSASRPQDRQFILSSKKLLLSDSGFYLCAWTPFIDSYGYTFGSGTRLTVV.